This is a list of T cell receptor beta chains from one sample in a study of T cell responses to AZD1222 COVID-19 vaccine. Assay: immunoSEQ multiplex PCR; the TCRdb copy retains only in-frame clones and omits some. The sample lists 90,000 to 110,000 clones, around 87% occurring once. This material consisted of peripheral blood, taken 28 days after the second AZD1222 dose. The source of these receptors is an adult who received the AZD1222 COVID-19 vaccine. Both conserved end residues are part of each CDR3. D genes are given only for firm matches. Size is omitted from some rows. Given values are once, few, many or a class for expanded clones.

D gene: -
J gene: TRBJ2-7
clone size: -
V gene: TRBV28
CDR3 DNA: TGTGCCAGCAGTTCGGGAGGACAGTCCTCCTACGAGCAGTACTTC
CDR3 protein: CASSSGGQSSYEQYF

D gene: TRBD1
J gene: TRBJ1-4
clone size: -
V gene: TRBV19
CDR3 DNA: TGTGCCAGTAGTATTCGGGACAGGGCTGGTGAAAAACTGTTTTTT
CDR3 protein: CASSIRDRAGEKLFF

D gene: -
J gene: TRBJ1-4
clone size: many
V gene: TRBV6-1
CDR3 DNA: TGTGCCAGCAGTGAAGGGCAGGGTAATGAAAAACTGTTTTTT
CDR3 protein: CASSEGQGNEKLFF

D gene: TRBD1
J gene: TRBJ1-4
clone size: -
V gene: TRBV5-1
CDR3 DNA: TGCGCCAGTGCTTGGTCCCGGGACAGGGATCGGACTAATGAAAAACTGTTTTTT
CDR3 protein: CASAWSRDRDRTNEKLFF

D gene: -
J gene: TRBJ1-4
clone size: -
V gene: TRBV9
CDR3 DNA: TGTGCCAGCAGCGTAAGTGGTTCCCGGGGAAAACTGTTTTTT
CDR3 protein: CASSVSGSRGKLFF

D gene: -
J gene: TRBJ1-5
clone size: -
V gene: TRBV19
CDR3 DNA: TGTGCCAGCAGGGTACATCAGCCCCAGCATTTT
CDR3 protein: CASRVHQPQHF

D gene: -
J gene: TRBJ1-6
clone size: once
V gene: TRBV27
CDR3 DNA: TGTGCCAGCAGTTTCCCGGGGCTTAATTCACCCCTCCACTTT
CDR3 protein: CASSFPGLNSPLHF

D gene: -
J gene: TRBJ1-2
clone size: -
V gene: TRBV7-2
CDR3 DNA: TGTGCCAGCAGCTTAGCCGGAGCACCGCTTAGTGACGGCTACACCTTC
CDR3 protein: CASSLAGAPLSDGYTF

D gene: TRBD2
J gene: TRBJ2-1
clone size: -
V gene: TRBV7-3
CDR3 DNA: TGTGCCAGCACGGTTCTAGCGGGAGGGCCGAGAAGGCAGTTCTTC
CDR3 protein: CASTVLAGGPRRQFF

D gene: -
J gene: TRBJ2-6
clone size: -
V gene: TRBV30
CDR3 DNA: TGTGCCTGGAGTTTCTACCGGAGGGCTGGGGCCAACGTCCTGACTTTC
CDR3 protein: CAWSFYRRAGANVLTF

D gene: TRBD2
J gene: TRBJ2-7
clone size: -
V gene: TRBV4-2
CDR3 DNA: TGTGCCAGCACCGGGGGGGACGAGCAGTACTTC
CDR3 protein: CASTGGDEQYF

D gene: -
J gene: TRBJ2-7
clone size: once
V gene: TRBV5-1
CDR3 DNA: TGCGCCAGCAGCTTGCAGGGGTACTACGAGCAGTACTTC
CDR3 protein: CASSLQGYYEQYF

D gene: -
J gene: TRBJ1-4
clone size: -
V gene: TRBV27
CDR3 DNA: TGTGCCAGCAGTACCAAGGGAGGGGAAAAACTGTTTTTT
CDR3 protein: CASSTKGGEKLFF

D gene: -
J gene: TRBJ2-7
clone size: -
V gene: TRBV19
CDR3 DNA: TGTGCCAGCTCCTCGGGGGCTCAGGACGAGCAGTACTTC
CDR3 protein: CASSSGAQDEQYF

D gene: TRBD1
J gene: TRBJ1-2
clone size: -
V gene: TRBV7-8
CDR3 DNA: TGTGCCAGCAGCTTCTCCGGGACAGCTAACTATGGCTACACCTTC
CDR3 protein: CASSFSGTANYGYTF

D gene: -
J gene: TRBJ1-2
clone size: -
V gene: TRBV5-4
CDR3 DNA: TGTGCCAGCAGCTTGGCCAAGGAGGGGCCGGGGAAGGGCTACACCTTC
CDR3 protein: CASSLAKEGPGKGYTF

D gene: -
J gene: TRBJ2-5
clone size: -
V gene: TRBV6-5
CDR3 DNA: TGTGCCAGCAGGTATCGACAGCAAGAGACCCAGTACTTC
CDR3 protein: CASRYRQQETQYF

D gene: -
J gene: TRBJ1-2
clone size: -
V gene: TRBV4-2
CDR3 DNA: TGTGCCAGCAGCCCCAACCGCGATTCGGGGGGATCTGGCTACACCTTC
CDR3 protein: CASSPNRDSGGSGYTF

D gene: TRBD1
J gene: TRBJ1-3
clone size: -
V gene: TRBV3-1/TRBV3-2
CDR3 DNA: TGTGCCAGCAGCAACCTCGGTGCAGGGGGATCTGGAAACACCATATATTTT
CDR3 protein: CASSNLGAGGSGNTIYF

D gene: -
J gene: TRBJ1-5
clone size: few
V gene: TRBV7-6
CDR3 DNA: TGTGCCAGCAGCTCGAGAGGGGGGCCCCAGCATTTT
CDR3 protein: CASSSRGGPQHF

D gene: TRBD2
J gene: TRBJ2-3
clone size: -
V gene: TRBV7-2
CDR3 DNA: TGTGCCAGCAGCTTGCGGGGGGTAAGCACAGATACGCAGTATTTT
CDR3 protein: CASSLRGVSTDTQYF

D gene: TRBD2
J gene: TRBJ2-2
clone size: -
V gene: TRBV7-2
CDR3 DNA: TGTGCCAGCAGCCCGGGACTAGCGATGACCGGGGAGCTGTTTTTT
CDR3 protein: CASSPGLAMTGELFF

D gene: TRBD1
J gene: TRBJ1-2
clone size: -
V gene: TRBV18
CDR3 DNA: TGTGCCAGCTCAACCGGGACAGGGCTTGGGGGCTACACCTTC
CDR3 protein: CASSTGTGLGGYTF

D gene: TRBD1
J gene: TRBJ1-4
clone size: -
V gene: TRBV6-5
CDR3 DNA: TGTGCCAGCAGACCCGGGACAGGGGGCCGGAGGCTGTTTTTT
CDR3 protein: CASRPGTGGRRLFF

D gene: TRBD2
J gene: TRBJ2-1
clone size: -
V gene: TRBV5-4
CDR3 DNA: TGTGCCAGCAGCTTGTACGAACTAGCGGATAACAATGAGCAGTTCTTC
CDR3 protein: CASSLYELADNNEQFF

D gene: TRBD2
J gene: TRBJ2-5
clone size: -
V gene: TRBV11-2
CDR3 DNA: TGTGCCAGCAGCCCGGGACTAGCGGGGGCTCAAGAGACCCAGTACTTC
CDR3 protein: CASSPGLAGAQETQYF

D gene: -
J gene: TRBJ2-3
clone size: once
V gene: TRBV2
CDR3 DNA: TGTGCCAGCAGTGACTTGGCGGGCACAGATACGCAGTATTTT
CDR3 protein: CASSDLAGTDTQYF

D gene: -
J gene: TRBJ1-1
clone size: -
V gene: TRBV25-1
CDR3 DNA: TGTGCCAGCAGAAACCCTGGGATGATGAACACTGAAGCTTTCTTT
CDR3 protein: CASRNPGMMNTEAFF

D gene: -
J gene: TRBJ1-2
clone size: -
V gene: TRBV24-1
CDR3 DNA: TGTGCCACCAGTGATTTAATGGGTTTCTATGGCTACACCTTC
CDR3 protein: CATSDLMGFYGYTF

D gene: -
J gene: TRBJ2-5
clone size: -
V gene: TRBV19
CDR3 DNA: TGTGCCAGTAGGTATTCGGAGACCCAGTACTTC
CDR3 protein: CASRYSETQYF

D gene: -
J gene: TRBJ1-1
clone size: -
V gene: TRBV3-1/TRBV3-2
CDR3 DNA: TGTGCCAGCAGCCCCAAGGGGGTAATGACTGAAGCTTTCTTT
CDR3 protein: CASSPKGVMTEAFF

D gene: -
J gene: TRBJ2-2
clone size: -
V gene: TRBV7-6
CDR3 DNA: TGTGCCAGCAGCATAACCGGGACAACCGGGGAGCTGTTTTTT
CDR3 protein: CASSITGTTGELFF

D gene: -
J gene: TRBJ2-5
clone size: -
V gene: TRBV3-1/TRBV3-2
CDR3 DNA: TGTGCCAGCAGCCACCGGGGCGGGCAAGAGACCCAGTACTTC
CDR3 protein: CASSHRGGQETQYF

D gene: -
J gene: TRBJ1-3
clone size: -
V gene: TRBV7-8
CDR3 DNA: TGTGCCAGCAGCTTTAGGGTCGGGGCCTCTGGAAACACCATATATTTT
CDR3 protein: CASSFRVGASGNTIYF

D gene: -
J gene: TRBJ1-5
clone size: -
V gene: TRBV7-2
CDR3 DNA: TGTGCCAGCACTCGGGGGCGAGGTCAGCCCCAGCATTTT
CDR3 protein: CASTRGRGQPQHF

D gene: -
J gene: TRBJ2-7
clone size: -
V gene: TRBV9
CDR3 DNA: TGTGCCAGCAGCGCATCCTTAGGGGGAGGGGAGCAGTACTTC
CDR3 protein: CASSASLGGGEQYF

D gene: -
J gene: TRBJ2-2
clone size: -
V gene: TRBV6-2/TRBV6-3
CDR3 DNA: TGTGCCAGCAGCGCTATTGACAGTTCCGGGGAGCTGTTTTTT
CDR3 protein: CASSAIDSSGELFF

D gene: -
J gene: TRBJ1-1
clone size: -
V gene: TRBV7-9
CDR3 DNA: TGTGCCAGCAGCTTAAGGGGGGCGAACACTGAAGCTTTCTTT
CDR3 protein: CASSLRGANTEAFF

D gene: TRBD1
J gene: TRBJ2-7
clone size: -
V gene: TRBV27
CDR3 DNA: TGTGCCAGCAGTTTAAATCAGGGGGACTACGAGCAGTACTTC
CDR3 protein: CASSLNQGDYEQYF

D gene: TRBD1
J gene: TRBJ2-7
clone size: -
V gene: TRBV7-2
CDR3 DNA: TGTGCCAGCAGCCCCGGGACAGCACAAACCTACGAGCAGTACTTC
CDR3 protein: CASSPGTAQTYEQYF

D gene: TRBD2
J gene: TRBJ2-7
clone size: few
V gene: TRBV19
CDR3 DNA: TGTGCCAGCAGCGGGGTTAATTACGAGCAGTACTTC
CDR3 protein: CASSGVNYEQYF

D gene: TRBD1
J gene: TRBJ1-2
clone size: -
V gene: TRBV19
CDR3 DNA: TGTGCCAGTAGCACGAGAAAGGGGGCCGGTGGCTACACCTTC
CDR3 protein: CASSTRKGAGGYTF

D gene: -
J gene: TRBJ1-6
clone size: -
V gene: TRBV4-2
CDR3 DNA: TGTGCCAGCAGCCAGGGGGGCCAGGGGTATAATTCACCCCTCCACTTT
CDR3 protein: CASSQGGQGYNSPLHF

D gene: -
J gene: TRBJ2-2
clone size: -
V gene: TRBV19
CDR3 DNA: TGTGCCAGTAGTTGGGCTTCGAACACCGGGGAGCTGTTTTTT
CDR3 protein: CASSWASNTGELFF

D gene: -
J gene: TRBJ1-2
clone size: -
V gene: TRBV6-6
CDR3 DNA: TGTGCCAGCAGAAGAGGGTCGTTGGTACATGGCTACACCTTC
CDR3 protein: CASRRGSLVHGYTF

D gene: TRBD2
J gene: TRBJ2-7
clone size: -
V gene: TRBV4-1
CDR3 DNA: TGCGCCAGCAGCCAAGAGGGGCGGTCTAGCGGACTATACGAGCAGTACTTC
CDR3 protein: CASSQEGRSSGLYEQYF